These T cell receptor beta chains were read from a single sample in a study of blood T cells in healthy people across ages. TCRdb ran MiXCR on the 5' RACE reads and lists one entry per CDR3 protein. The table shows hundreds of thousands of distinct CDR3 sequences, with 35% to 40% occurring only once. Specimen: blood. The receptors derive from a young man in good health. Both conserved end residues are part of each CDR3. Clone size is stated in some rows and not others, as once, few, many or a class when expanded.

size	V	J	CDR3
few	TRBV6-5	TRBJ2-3	CASSYRSDRGPKDTQYF
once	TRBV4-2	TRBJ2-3	CASRPTGGDTQYF
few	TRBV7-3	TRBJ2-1	CASSPGGEYNEQFF
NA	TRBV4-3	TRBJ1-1	CASSQDLWGNHMNTEAFF
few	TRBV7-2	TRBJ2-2	CASSWILGTGGSNTGELFF
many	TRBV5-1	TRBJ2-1	CASSPRLASSYNEQFF
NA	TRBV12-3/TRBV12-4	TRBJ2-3	CASSLLAGVYTDTQYF
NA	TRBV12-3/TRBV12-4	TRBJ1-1	CASRLVGPNTEAFF
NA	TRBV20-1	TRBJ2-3	CSARGTGFIRTQYF
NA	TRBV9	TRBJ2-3	CASSVLVVTDTQYF
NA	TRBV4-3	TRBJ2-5	CASSLTPSGQGFTEQYF
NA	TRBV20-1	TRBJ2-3	CSARIPREPGVGDTQYF
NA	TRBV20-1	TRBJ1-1	CSARRGSFGTEAFF
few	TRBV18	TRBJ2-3	CASSPGTGIHTQYF
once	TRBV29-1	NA	CSVEVAGGVYEQYF
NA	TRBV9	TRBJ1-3	CASSVGLYSSSGNTIYF
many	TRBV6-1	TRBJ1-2	CASSGRTRDRDDYGYTF
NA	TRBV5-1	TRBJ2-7	CASSLTLAGPYEQYF
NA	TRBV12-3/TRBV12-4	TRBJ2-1	CASSDRGRNNEQFF
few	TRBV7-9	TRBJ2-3	CASSLASTGGTDTQYF
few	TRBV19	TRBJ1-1	CASSTYRGGEAFF
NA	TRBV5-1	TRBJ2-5	CASSLALAGGYNEQYF
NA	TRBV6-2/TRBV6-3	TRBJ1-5	CASGVGSNQPQHF
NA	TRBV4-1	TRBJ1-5	CASSLTEQGLNQPQHF
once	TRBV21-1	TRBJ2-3	CASSKVRGDCTDTQYF
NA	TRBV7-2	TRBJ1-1	CASSLQGLMNTEAFF
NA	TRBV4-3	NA	CASSQEPAGSYNEQYF
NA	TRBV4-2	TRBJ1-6	CASSQVFQGSGNSPLHF
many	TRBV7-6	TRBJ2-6	CASSSLVQETRSGANVLTF
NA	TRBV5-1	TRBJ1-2	CASSTGSWGYTF
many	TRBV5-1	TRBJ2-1	CASSFGAGSEEQFF
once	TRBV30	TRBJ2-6	CAWGGSGANVLTF